The source of this TCR beta chain is a study of graft-versus-host responses after intestinal transplantation. The wider study: Every transplant recipient was induced with anti-thymocyte globulin, then maintained on tacrolimus and steroids for 2 to 3 years. Study-level results: High graft-versus-host to host-versus-graft clonal ratios were found in allografts of patients who had graft-donor T cell macrochimerism. Detected in recipient marrow were GvH clones, some of which were first observed in ileum or blood.

Measured with immunoSEQ multiplex PCR; TCRdb has only the in-frame clones, and not every one. The repertoire has tens of thousands of clones, 91% of them found once; the top ten carry more than 0.095%. With respect to this clone: Its cognate antigen is unknown.

The specimen was unstimulated CD4+ T cells sorted from spleen or lymph node cells, collected before intestinal transplant. This clonotype was sampled from a human donor who received an intestinal transplant.

The CDR3 bases are TGTGCCTGGAGTGTAGGGGCTGGGGCCGGTGAAAAACTGTTTTTT. This sequence encodes CAWSVGAGAGEKLFF. This rearrangement joins TRBV30 to TRBJ1-4, with D possibly being TRBD1 (5 bases). Between the trimmed V and J ends, which lost 0 bases and 7 bases, there was a span of 15 bases. CDR3 length: 15 amino acids. Germline assignment: CDR1 GTSNPN and CDR2 SVGIG (reference sequence). The variable domain in full, completed from reference TRBV30 and TRBJ1-4, reads SQTIHQWPATLVQPVGSPLSLECTVEGTSNPNLYWYRQAAGRGLQLLFYSVGIGQISSEVPQNLSASRPQDRQFILSSKKLLLSDSGFYLCAWSVGAGAGEKLFFGSGTQLSVL.